The 23 T cell receptor beta chains reported below all come from one sample, sequenced in a study of human T cells and chemical hapten exposure. One entry per CDR3 protein, called by TCRdb with MiXCR from the RACE reads. In the table there are roughly 130,000 distinct CDR3 sequences, approximately 9% of which are singletons. The time point: healthy volunteer bleed at 2 weeks. Unseparated into fractions, whole blood served as the source from which total RNA was extracted. Sequenced material: whole blood. The receptors stem from a male donor in good health. Some clones in this sample may be carry-over from other donors' samples.

The genes are TRBV19 and TRBJ1-2; the D is unclear. Germline V gene data show CDR1 as LNHDA and CDR2 as SQIVND (reference sequence). The V and J ends lost 6 bases and 8 bases respectively, with 13 bases between them. The CDR3 runs to 12 residues. This chain's CDR3 is CASRAEGLGYTF. CDR3 coding DNA: TGTGCCAGTAGAGCGGAGGGTCTCGGCTACACCTTC.

This clonotype occurred a few times. V usage is TRBV5-1 and J usage is TRBJ2-7, with 8 positions matching TRBD2. CDR1 and CDR2 (germline): SGHRS, YFSETQ. With V trimmed by 0 bases and J by 5 bases, 10 bases remained unmatched. CDR3 length equals 16 residues. CDR3 sequence (DNA): TGCGCCAGCAGCTTGGCCAATAGCGGGACGGAAGACGAGCAGTACTTC. The encoded protein is CASSLANSGTEDEQYF.

The V call is TRBV5-4, the J call TRBJ1-2, with D perhaps TRBD1 (5 bases). Trimming shortened V by 0 bases and J by 8 bases, and 14 bases separated the two germline ends. Germline V gene data show CDR1 as SGHNT and CDR2 as YYREEE (reference sequence). The CDR3 is 14 residues long. CDR3 in DNA: TGTGCCAGCAGCTTGGATCGAGGACAAGACGGCTACACCTTC. Translated: CASSLDRGQDGYTF.

This chain joins TRBV19 and TRBJ2-7, with 12 nucleotides matching TRBD2. Trimming removed 0 bases from V and 2 bases from J; junction bases left unmatched: 11. CDR3 length: 19 amino acids. Germline V CDR1 and CDR2: LNHDA, SQIVND (reference sequence). CDR3 loop: CASSIEPPSASGRAYEQYF. The CDR3 DNA reads TGTGCCAGTAGTATAGAGCCGCCGAGCGCTAGCGGGAGGGCCTACGAGCAGTACTTC.

This clonotype has only a few counts. The chain joins TRBV12-3 or TRBV12-4 to TRBJ1-1; a possible D gene is TRBD1 (6 bases). Trimming removed 5 bases at V and 1 base at J, with 20 bases between. The CDR3 spans 17 residues. The CDR3 sequence is CASSPWRGGDGNTEAFF. CDR3 in DNA: TGTGCCAGCAGTCCATGGAGGGGGGGAGATGGGAACACTGAAGCTTTCTTT.

At least ten counts were recorded for this clonotype. The chain couples TRBV5-1 to TRBJ2-1; 9 bases match TRBD2. With 2 bases clipped from V and 0 bases from J, the junction kept 0 bases outside the gene matches. The CDR3 runs to 15 residues. From germline, CDR1 is SGHRS and CDR2 YFSETQ. The CDR3: CASSFSGSSYNEQFF. CDR3 coding DNA: TGCGCCAGCAGCTTTAGCGGGAGCTCCTACAATGAGCAGTTCTTC. Drawing the rest from reference TRBV5-1 and TRBJ2-1, the complete variable domain is KAGVTQTPRYLIKTRGQQVTLSCSPISGHRSVSWYQQTPGQGLQFLFEYFSETQRNKGNFPGRFSGRQFSNSRSEMNVSTLELGDSALYLCASSFSGSSYNEQFFGPGTRLTVL.

This clonotype was recorded a few times. The genes are TRBV16 and TRBJ2-2, with D perhaps matching TRBD2 (5 bases). CDR1 and CDR2 from the germline V gene are KGHSY and FQNENV. The CDR3 runs to 16 residues. The V gene lost 4 bases and the J gene lost 5 bases, with 17 bases spanning the gap. CDR3: CASSRAPLGETGELFF. CDR3 nucleotides: TGTGCCAGCAGCCGAGCCCCTCTCGGGGAGACCGGGGAGCTGTTTTTT.

The sample holds a few counts of this clonotype. The chain has TRBV13 and TRBJ2-3, with D perhaps matching TRBD2 (5 bases). Trimming stripped 4 bases from V and 5 bases from J, with 10 bases between. The CDR3 is 13 amino acids. Germline V gene data show CDR1 as PRHDT and CDR2 as FYEKMQ (reference sequence). CDR3 nucleotide sequence: TGTGCCAGCAGCTCCGGACGGGGAGATACGCAGTATTTT. Translation gives CASSSGRGDTQYF.

This clonotype was recorded many times. The chain carries TRBV6-5 and TRBJ2-2, with D tentatively TRBD1 or TRBD2 (5 bases each). Germline lookup yields CDR1 MNHEY and CDR2 SVGAGI. The CDR3 has 15 amino acids. The V end was cut by 5 bases, the J end by 4 bases, with 14 bases between. The CDR3 bases are TGTGCCAGCAGTCCCGGGACGGTCCCCACCGGGGAGCTGTTTTTT. The encoded protein is CASSPGTVPTGELFF.

This clonotype has just a few counts. This chain joins TRBV12-3 or TRBV12-4 and TRBJ2-2; TRBD1 matches 7 bases. The trim removed 7 bases at V and 7 bases at J, leaving 9 bases unmatched. The CDR3 runs to 14 residues. The CDR3 DNA follows: TGTGCCAGCATTCCCGGGACAGCAGTCGGGGAGCTGTTTTTT. This translates into CASIPGTAVGELFF.

This clonotype appeared many times. The chain combines TRBV7-9 with TRBJ2-1, with 14 bases that match TRBD2. Trimming cost V 5 bases and J 6 bases; bases outside gene matches: 9. Germline values: CDR1 SEHNR, CDR2 FQNEAQ (reference sequence). CDR3 size: 17 residues. The CDR3 here is CASSRGGLAGDFNEQFF. In DNA form, the CDR3 reads TGTGCCAGCAGCAGGGGGGGACTAGCGGGAGATTTCAATGAGCAGTTCTTC.

This clonotype was counted only a few times. The V call is TRBV18, the J call TRBJ1-1; unclear D gene. Trimming shortened V by 3 bases and J by 1 base, and 12 bases separated the two germline ends. The CDR3 is made up of 15 amino acids. Germline V gene data show CDR1 as KGHSH and CDR2 as LQKENI. The DNA for the CDR3 is TGTGCCAGCTCACCTTTTCACAGTTCGAACACTGAAGCTTTCTTT. Its protein product is CASSPFHSSNTEAFF.

This clonotype was seen many times. The chain carries TRBV10-3 and TRBJ2-5; 10 bases fit TRBD2. In germline, CDR1 is ENHRY, CDR2 SYGVKD. The CDR3 consists of 15 residues. With 10 bases clipped from V and 1 base from J, the junction kept 9 bases outside the gene matches. The DNA of the CDR3 is TGTGCCAGCACCCCCGGGACTAGCGCCCAAGAGACCCAGTACTTC. Translated, it gives CASTPGTSAQETQYF.

The chain recombines TRBV5-1 with TRBJ2-1, with TRBD2 matching 7 bases. The trim removed 4 bases at V and 10 bases at J, leaving 11 bases unmatched. Germline V gene lookup returns CDR1 SGHRS and CDR2 YFSETQ. The CDR3 contains 14 residues. Here the CDR3 reads CASSGGGEGWEQFF. The DNA for the CDR3 is TGCGCCAGCAGCGGCGGTGGGGAGGGATGGGAGCAGTTCTTC.

Concerning this clonotype itself: This may arise from a read error, as a much more abundant clone is one base away. The rearrangement links TRBV7-6 to TRBJ2-1, with D unresolved. Per germline, CDR1 SGHVS and CDR2 FNYEAQ. The CDR3 extends over 15 amino acids. Trimming removed 1 base at V and 5 bases at J, with 12 bases between. The CDR3 is CASSLDVGEHNEQFF. The CDR3 coding sequence is TGTGCCAGCAGCTTAGACGTGGGCGAGCACAATGAGCAGTTCTTC.

This clonotype appeared a few times. The chain recombines TRBV7-2 with TRBJ1-6, with D unresolved. The CDR3 has 14 amino acids. The V gene lost 6 bases and the J gene lost 5 bases, with 11 bases spanning the gap. Germline V gene lookup returns CDR1 SGHTA and CDR2 FQGNSA. The CDR3 DNA follows: TGTGCCAGCAGGATCAGCGCTGATAATTCACCCCTCCACTTT. Translated: CASRISADNSPLHF.

This clonotype was counted only a few times. This sequence joins TRBV6-5 and TRBJ2-1; D unclear. V lost 5 bases to trimming and J lost 7 bases, with 18 bases between them. The CDR3 has 15 amino acids. The germline V gene has CDR1 MNHEY and CDR2 SVGAGI. CDR3 sequence reads: CASSTPSFSSNEQFF. The CDR3 coding sequence is TGTGCCAGCAGTACCCCGTCCTTCAGCTCGAATGAGCAGTTCTTC.

This clonotype was observed many times. The genes are TRBV20-1 and TRBJ1-1; D not certain. The length of the CDR3 is 13 residues. V gave up 0 bases and J gave up 1 base, with 6 bases separating them. Per germline, CDR1 DFQATT and CDR2 SNEGSKA (reference sequence). Here the CDR3 reads CSARDRRNTEAFF. DNA of the CDR3: TGCAGTGCTAGAGATCGCAGGAACACTGAAGCTTTCTTT.

The chain carries TRBV12-3 or TRBV12-4 and TRBJ2-5; 8 bases line up with TRBD2. CDR3 length: 14 residues. V lost 4 bases to trimming and J lost 5 bases; unmatched junction nucleotides: 6. The CDR3 protein is CASSSGPGGETQYF. In DNA form, the CDR3 reads TGTGCCAGCAGTTCAGGACCGGGAGGGGAGACCCAGTACTTC.

The chain has TRBV7-8 and TRBJ2-3; tentative D call: TRBD2 (5 bases). This CDR3 region has 15 residues. V was cut by 5 bases and J by 2 bases, with 14 bases left in between. From germline, CDR1 is SGHVS and CDR2 FQNEAQ. Written as DNA, the CDR3 is TGTGCCAGCAGCATTCTGGACTTTTACACAGATACGCAGTATTTT. This gives the protein CASSILDFYTDTQYF.

This clonotype has ten or more counts. The rearrangement links TRBV7-6 to TRBJ2-6; 8 bases align to TRBD1. The CDR3 sequence is 18 residues long. Germline V lookup: CDR1 SGHVS, CDR2 FNYEAQ. J was trimmed by 0 bases and V by 4 bases; bases with no gene match: 8. The CDR3, as DNA: TGTGCCAGCAGCTCCGGGACAGGTCTTGTCTCTGGGGCCAACGTCCTGACTTTC. Amino acids: CASSSGTGLVSGANVLTF. Full variable domain (rest looked up from reference TRBV7-6 and TRBJ2-6): GAGVSQSPRYKVTKRGQDVALRCDPISGHVSLYWYRQALGQGPEFLTYFNYEAQQDKSGLPNDRFSAERPEGSISTLTIQRTEQRDSAMYRCASSSGTGLVSGANVLTFGAGSRLTVL.

Many counts were recorded for this clonotype. Here the CDR3 DNA reads TGTGCCAGCAGTTTATCTGGAGCAGATTTCAACTATGGCTACACCTTC. Its protein is CASSLSGADFNYGYTF. The V and J genes are TRBV28 and TRBJ1-2; D is uncertain. The germline CDR1 and CDR2 sequences are MDHEN and SYDVKM. Trimming took 1 base from V and 2 from J, leaving 14 bases between them. The CDR3 covers 16 residues.

The V and J genes are TRBV7-2 and TRBJ1-4; weak D call: TRBD1 (6 bases). The CDR3 covers 16 residues. CDR1 is SGHTA and CDR2 is FQGNSA in the germline V gene. Trimming removed 0 bases at V and 3 bases at J, with 11 bases between. CDR3 in amino acids: CASSLALTGANEKLFF. The CDR3 nucleotides read TGTGCCAGCAGCTTAGCGCTGACAGGTGCTAATGAAAAACTGTTTTTT.